This T cell receptor beta chain was recorded in a study of blood T cell repertoires in COVID-19. Study-wide background: The cDNA or gDNA used as material had been derived from T cells, B-cell-depleted T cells, or PBMCs.

Some clones are missing from TCRdb's copy, which holds only in-frame ones; the method was immunoSEQ multiplex PCR. The table shows 150,000 to 200,000 clones, with less than 85% occurring only once. Those enrolled in Seattle joined during active infection and were followed longitudinally afterward. V lost 5 bases, J lost 5 bases, and 8 bases stayed unmatched. Germline CDR1 reads MNHEY; CDR2 reads SVGEGT. This CDR3 is built from 15 residues. This chain joins TRBV6-2 or TRBV6-3 and TRBJ2-1; 8 bases are shared with TRBD2. Material for sequencing was peripheral blood. The clonotype originates from a woman aged 40 to 49 with COVID-19, enrolled during active disease. The CDR3 here is CASSTPGLGDNEQFF. DNA for the CDR3: TGTGCCAGCAGTACTCCGGGACTAGGGGACAATGAGCAGTTCTTC.